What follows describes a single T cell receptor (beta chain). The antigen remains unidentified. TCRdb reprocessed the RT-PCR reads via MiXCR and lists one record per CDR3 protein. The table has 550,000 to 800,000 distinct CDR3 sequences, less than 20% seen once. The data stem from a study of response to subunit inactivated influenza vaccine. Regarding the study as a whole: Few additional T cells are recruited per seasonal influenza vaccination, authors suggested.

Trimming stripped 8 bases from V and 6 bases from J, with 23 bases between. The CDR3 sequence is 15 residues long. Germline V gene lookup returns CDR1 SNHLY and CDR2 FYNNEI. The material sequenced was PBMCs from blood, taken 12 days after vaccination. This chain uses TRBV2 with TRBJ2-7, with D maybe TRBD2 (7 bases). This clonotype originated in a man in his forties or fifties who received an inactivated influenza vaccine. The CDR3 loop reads CASGSRGGRGSEQYF. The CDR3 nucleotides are TGTGCCAGCGGATCTAGGGGGGGGCGGGGGAGCGAGCAGTACTTC.